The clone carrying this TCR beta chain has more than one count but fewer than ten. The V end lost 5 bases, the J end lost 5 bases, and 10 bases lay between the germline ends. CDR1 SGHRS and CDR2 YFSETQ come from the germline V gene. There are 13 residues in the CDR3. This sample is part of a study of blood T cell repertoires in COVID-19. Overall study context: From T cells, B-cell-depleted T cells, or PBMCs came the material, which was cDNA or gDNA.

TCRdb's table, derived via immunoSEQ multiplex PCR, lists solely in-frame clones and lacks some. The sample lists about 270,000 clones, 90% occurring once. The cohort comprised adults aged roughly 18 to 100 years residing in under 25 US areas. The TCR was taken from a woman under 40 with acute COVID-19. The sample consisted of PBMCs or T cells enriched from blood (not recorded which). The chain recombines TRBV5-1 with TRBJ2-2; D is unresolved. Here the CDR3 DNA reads TGCGCCAGCAGAACGGGTTCGACCGGGGAGCTGTTTTTT. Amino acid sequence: CASRTGSTGELFF.